This T cell receptor (beta chain) was profiled in a study of control samples from healthy donors and cancer patients. Sequencing was performed with immunoSEQ multiplex PCR; in TCRdb, only in-frame clones are kept and a portion is missing. The data show about 84,000 clones, with around 80% seen just once and around a tenth held by the top ten. Per the germline V gene, CDR1 is SGHRS and CDR2 is YFSETQ. CDR3 size: 13 residues. Deletions cut 1 base from V and 4 bases from J, with 8 bases between. V usage is TRBV5-1 and J usage is TRBJ1-1, with D possibly being TRBD1 (5 bases). This TCR derives from a man in his sixties with head and neck cancer. Sequencing input: PBMCs. For the CDR3, the DNA is TGCGCCAGCAGCTTGTTTGGGGGCACTGAAGCTTTCTTT. This encodes CASSLFGGTEAFF. Combining the CDR3 with reference TRBV5-1 and TRBJ1-1 gives the whole variable domain KAGVTQTPRYLIKTRGQQVTLSCSPISGHRSVSWYQQTPGQGLQFLFEYFSETQRNKGNFPGRFSGRQFSNSRSEMNVSTLELGDSALYLCASSLFGGTEAFFGQGTRLTVV.